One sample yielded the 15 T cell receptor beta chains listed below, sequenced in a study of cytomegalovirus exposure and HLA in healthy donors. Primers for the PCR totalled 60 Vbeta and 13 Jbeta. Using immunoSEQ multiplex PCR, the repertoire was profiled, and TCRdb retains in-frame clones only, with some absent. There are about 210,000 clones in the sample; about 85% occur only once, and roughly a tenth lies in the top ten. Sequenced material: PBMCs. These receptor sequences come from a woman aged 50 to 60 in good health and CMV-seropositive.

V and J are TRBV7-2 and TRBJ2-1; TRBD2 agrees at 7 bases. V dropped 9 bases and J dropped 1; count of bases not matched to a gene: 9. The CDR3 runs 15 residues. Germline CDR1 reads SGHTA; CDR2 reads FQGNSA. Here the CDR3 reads CASIGASGSYNEQFF. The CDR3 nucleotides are TGTGCCAGTATTGGGGCTAGCGGATCCTACAATGAGCAGTTCTTC.

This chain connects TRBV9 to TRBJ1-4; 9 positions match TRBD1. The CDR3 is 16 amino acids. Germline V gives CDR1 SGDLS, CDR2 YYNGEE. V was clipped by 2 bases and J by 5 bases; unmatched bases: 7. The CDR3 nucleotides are TGTGCCAGCAGCGTCGCGGGACAGGGTCTAAATGAAAAACTGTTTTTT. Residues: CASSVAGQGLNEKLFF.

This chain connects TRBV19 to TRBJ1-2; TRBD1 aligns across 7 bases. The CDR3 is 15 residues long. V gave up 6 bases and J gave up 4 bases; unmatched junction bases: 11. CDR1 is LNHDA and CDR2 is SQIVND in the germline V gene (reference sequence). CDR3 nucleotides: TGTGCCAGTAGAGCGGACAGGCATCAAATCTATGGCTACACCTTC. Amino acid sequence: CASRADRHQIYGYTF. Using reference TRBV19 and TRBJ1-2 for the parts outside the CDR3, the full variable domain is DGGITQSPKYLFRKEGQNVTLSCEQNLNHDAMYWYRQDPGQGLRLIYYSQIVNDFQKGDIAEGYSVSREKKESFPLTVTSAQKNPTAFYLCASRADRHQIYGYTFGSGTRLTVV.

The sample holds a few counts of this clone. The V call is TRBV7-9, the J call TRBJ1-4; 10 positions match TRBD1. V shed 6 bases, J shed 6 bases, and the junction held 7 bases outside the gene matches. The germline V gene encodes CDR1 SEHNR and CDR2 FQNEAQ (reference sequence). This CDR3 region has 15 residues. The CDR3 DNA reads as TGTGCCAGCAGTTCAGCCGGGACAGGGGATGAAAAACTGTTTTTT. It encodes CASSSAGTGDEKLFF.

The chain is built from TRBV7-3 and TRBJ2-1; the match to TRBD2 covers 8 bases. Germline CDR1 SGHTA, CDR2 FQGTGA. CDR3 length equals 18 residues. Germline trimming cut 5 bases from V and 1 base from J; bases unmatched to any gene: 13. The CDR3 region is CASSPRGGGGRSYNEQFF. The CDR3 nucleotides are TGTGCCAGCAGCCCCCGGGGGGGCGGGGGTAGGTCCTACAATGAGCAGTTCTTC.

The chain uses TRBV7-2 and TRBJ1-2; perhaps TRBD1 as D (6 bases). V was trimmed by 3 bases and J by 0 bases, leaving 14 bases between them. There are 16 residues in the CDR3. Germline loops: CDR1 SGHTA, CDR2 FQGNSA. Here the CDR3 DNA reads TGTGCCAGCAGCTTCGATACAGGGAGAGCTAACTATGGCTACACCTTC. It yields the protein CASSFDTGRANYGYTF.

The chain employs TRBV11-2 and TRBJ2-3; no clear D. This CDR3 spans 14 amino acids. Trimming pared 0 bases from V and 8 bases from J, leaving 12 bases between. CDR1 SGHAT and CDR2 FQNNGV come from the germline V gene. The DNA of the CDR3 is TGTGCCAGCAGCTTAGATTGGGCCGCGCCTACGCAGTATTTT. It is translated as CASSLDWAAPTQYF.

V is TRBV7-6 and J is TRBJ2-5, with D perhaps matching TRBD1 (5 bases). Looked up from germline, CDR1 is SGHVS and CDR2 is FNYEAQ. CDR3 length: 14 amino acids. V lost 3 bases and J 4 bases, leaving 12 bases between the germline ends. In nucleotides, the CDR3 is TGTGCCAGCAGCTTGGGCAGGGTTTCAGAGACCCAGTACTTC. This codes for CASSLGRVSETQYF. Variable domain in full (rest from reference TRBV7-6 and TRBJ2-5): GAGVSQSPRYKVTKRGQDVALRCDPISGHVSLYWYRQALGQGPEFLTYFNYEAQQDKSGLPNDRFSAERPEGSISTLTIQRTEQRDSAMYRCASSLGRVSETQYFGPGTRLLVL.

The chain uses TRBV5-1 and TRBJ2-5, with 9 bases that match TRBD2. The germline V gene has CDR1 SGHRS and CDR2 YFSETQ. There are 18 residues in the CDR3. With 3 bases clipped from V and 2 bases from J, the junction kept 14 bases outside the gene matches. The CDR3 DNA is TGCGCCAGCAGCTACTTGAGTCTTACTAGCGGGCGACAAGAGACCCAGTACTTC. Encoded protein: CASSYLSLTSGRQETQYF.

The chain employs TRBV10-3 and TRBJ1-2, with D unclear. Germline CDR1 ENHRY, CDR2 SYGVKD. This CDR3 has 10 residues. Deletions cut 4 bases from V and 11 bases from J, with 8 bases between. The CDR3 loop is CAISGTSYTF. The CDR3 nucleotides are TGTGCCATCAGTGGCACAAGTTACACCTTC.

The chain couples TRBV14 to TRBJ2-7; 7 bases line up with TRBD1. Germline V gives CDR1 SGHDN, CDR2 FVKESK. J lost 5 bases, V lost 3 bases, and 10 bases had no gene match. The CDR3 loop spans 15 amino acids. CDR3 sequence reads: CASSQTTGFVHEQYF. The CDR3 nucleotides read TGTGCCAGCAGCCAGACGACAGGGTTTGTCCACGAGCAGTACTTC.

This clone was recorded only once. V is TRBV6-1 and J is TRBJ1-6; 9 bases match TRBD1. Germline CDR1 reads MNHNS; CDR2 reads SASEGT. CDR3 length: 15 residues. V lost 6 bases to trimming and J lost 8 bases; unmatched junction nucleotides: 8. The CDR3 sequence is CASSGGTGYDSPLHF. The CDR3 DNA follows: TGTGCCAGCAGCGGCGGGACAGGGTATGATTCACCCCTCCACTTT.

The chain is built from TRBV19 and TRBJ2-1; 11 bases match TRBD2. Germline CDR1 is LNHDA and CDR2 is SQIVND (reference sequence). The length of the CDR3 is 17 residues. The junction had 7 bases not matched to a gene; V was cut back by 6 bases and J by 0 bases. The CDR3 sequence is CASSYTSGGFSYNEQFF. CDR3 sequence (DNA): TGTGCCAGTAGCTATACTAGCGGGGGCTTCTCCTACAATGAGCAGTTCTTC.

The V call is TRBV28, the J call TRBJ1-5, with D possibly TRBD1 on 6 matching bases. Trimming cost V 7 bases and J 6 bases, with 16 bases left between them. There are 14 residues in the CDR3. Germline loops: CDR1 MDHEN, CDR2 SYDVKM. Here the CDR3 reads CASTLGGGSQPQHF. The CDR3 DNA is TGTGCCAGCACCCTGGGGGGGGGCAGTCAGCCCCAGCATTTT.

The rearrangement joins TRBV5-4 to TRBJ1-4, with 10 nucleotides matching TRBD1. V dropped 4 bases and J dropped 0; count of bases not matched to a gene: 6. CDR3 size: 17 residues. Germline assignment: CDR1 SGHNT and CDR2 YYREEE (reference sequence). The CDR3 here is CASSGDRGDTTNEKLFF. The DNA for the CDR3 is TGTGCCAGCAGCGGGGACAGGGGCGACACAACTAATGAAAAACTGTTTTTT. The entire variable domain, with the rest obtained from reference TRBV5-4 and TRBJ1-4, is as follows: ETGVTQSPTHLIKTRGQQVTLRCSSQSGHNTVSWYQQALGQGPQFIFQYYREEENGRGNFPPRFSGLQFPNYSSELNVNALELDDSALYLCASSGDRGDTTNEKLFFGSGTQLSVL.